A selection of T cell receptor beta chains follows, all from one sample in a study of T cells in Graves' hyperthyroidism and ophthalmopathy. TCRdb passed the multiplex PCR reads through MiXCR, listing each CDR3 protein once. The repertoire holds fewer than 450,000 distinct CDR3 sequences, with 13% to 15% as singletons. The specimen sequenced was blood. The receptors were gathered from a woman aged 60-75 years with Graves' ophthalmopathy. The CDR3 runs from the conserved cysteine through the conserved F or W. A D gene is named only where the DNA matches it firmly. Clone size appears in some rows only: once, few, many, or a class for an expanded clone.

V: TRBV7-2
J: TRBJ1-2
size: -
D: -
DNA: TGTGCCAGCAGCTTAGCGTTCGGAAACTATGGCTACACCTTC
CDR3: CASSLAFGNYGYTF

V: TRBV27
J: TRBJ2-7
size: few
D: -
DNA: TGTGCCAGCAGTTTTAGGGGGAGGGCCCTCTACGAGCAGTACTTC
CDR3: CASSFRGRALYEQYF

V: TRBV10-3
J: TRBJ1-2
size: -
D: -
DNA: TGTGCCATCAGTGAGGAGGGCGACTATGGCTACACCTTC
CDR3: CAISEEGDYGYTF

V: TRBV20-1
J: TRBJ2-1
size: many
D: TRBD2
DNA: TGCAGTGCTAGAGTGGGACTAGCGGGAACCCGTGAGCAGTTCTTC
CDR3: CSARVGLAGTREQFF

V: TRBV29-1
J: TRBJ2-7
size: many
D: TRBD2
DNA: TGCAGCGTTGGGCCGAGGAGCGGGAGCTACGAGCAGTACTTC
CDR3: CSVGPRSGSYEQYF

V: TRBV12-5
J: TRBJ1-2
size: many
D: -
DNA: TGTGCTAGTGGTTTGGCTGGGGAGGCCTATGGCTACACCTTC
CDR3: CASGLAGEAYGYTF

V: TRBV5-6
J: TRBJ2-7
size: -
D: -
DNA: TGTGCCAGCAGCTCGTCGGTCGGCGAGCAGTACTTC
CDR3: CASSSSVGEQYF

V: TRBV7-3
J: TRBJ1-1
size: many
D: -
DNA: TGTGCCAGCAGCCGACAAATGAACACTGAAGCTTTCTTT
CDR3: CASSRQMNTEAFF

V: TRBV27
J: TRBJ2-7
size: few
D: -
DNA: TGTGCCAGCTCTGACAGGGAGGCCTACGAGCAGTACTTC
CDR3: CASSDREAYEQYF

V: TRBV28
J: TRBJ2-7
size: many
D: TRBD2
DNA: TGTGCCAGCAGCTTCCTAGCGGGAGTGAGCTCCTACGAGCAGTACTTC
CDR3: CASSFLAGVSSYEQYF

V: TRBV9
J: TRBJ2-3
size: few
D: TRBD1
DNA: TGTGCCAGCAGCGCTCGGACAGGGCATGTAGATACGCAGTATTTT
CDR3: CASSARTGHVDTQYF

V: TRBV20-1
J: TRBJ2-3
size: many
D: -
DNA: TGCAGTGCACCTAGCAGAACCTTCACAGATACGCAGTATTTT
CDR3: CSAPSRTFTDTQYF

V: TRBV20-1
J: TRBJ2-3
size: -
D: TRBD1
DNA: TGCAGTGCTAGATTCTATACAGGGGCAGATACGCAGTATTTT
CDR3: CSARFYTGADTQYF

V: TRBV24-1
J: TRBJ2-7
size: many
D: -
DNA: TGTGCCACCAGTGACATTACCTACCTGGCCTACTACGAGCAGTACTTC
CDR3: CATSDITYLAYYEQYF

V: TRBV5-5
J: TRBJ2-1
size: many
D: TRBD2
DNA: TGTGCCAGCAGCTTGACGCGGGAGGGCCACAATGAGCAGTTCTTC
CDR3: CASSLTREGHNEQFF

V: TRBV29-1
J: TRBJ1-2
size: few
D: TRBD1
DNA: TGCAGCACCGGACAGGGCCCGTATGGCTACACCTTC
CDR3: CSTGQGPYGYTF

V: TRBV11-2
J: TRBJ2-2
size: many
D: TRBD2
DNA: TGTGCCAGCAGCTCCGAGACTAGCGGGAGATCCGGGGAGCTGTTTTTT
CDR3: CASSSETSGRSGELFF

V: TRBV11-2
J: TRBJ1-5
size: -
D: -
DNA: TGTGCCAGCAGCCCGGGCCGGGGGCACAATCAGCCCCAGCATTTT
CDR3: CASSPGRGHNQPQHF

V: TRBV3-1
J: TRBJ2-3
size: many
D: -
DNA: TGTGCCAGCAGCCAGATGACTGGCACAGATACGCAGTATTTT
CDR3: CASSQMTGTDTQYF

V: TRBV13
J: TRBJ2-1
size: many
D: -
DNA: TGTGCCAGCAGCCAAGACGGGGACTCCATATACAATGAGCAGTTCTTC
CDR3: CASSQDGDSIYNEQFF

V: TRBV5-1
J: TRBJ2-1
size: -
D: TRBD1
DNA: TGCGCCAGCAGCCGAGGACCGGGACAGGGGGATAATGAGCAGTTCTTC
CDR3: CASSRGPGQGDNEQFF

V: TRBV5-5
J: TRBJ2-1
size: -
D: -
DNA: TGTGCCAGCAGCGTAAGACTAGTCGATTTAACAAATACCTACAATGAGCAGTTCTTC
CDR3: CASSVRLVDLTNTYNEQFF

V: TRBV18
J: TRBJ1-5
size: -
D: -
DNA: TGTGCCAGCTCTCCTGGCCTGGTTGGCAACAATCAGCCCCAGCATTTT
CDR3: CASSPGLVGNNQPQHF

V: TRBV27
J: TRBJ1-1
size: many
D: TRBD1
DNA: TGTGCCAGCAGTTTGGACAGGGAGAACACTGAAGCTTTCTTT
CDR3: CASSLDRENTEAFF

V: TRBV20-1
J: TRBJ1-1
size: -
D: TRBD1
DNA: TGCAGTGCTACCGAGACAGGGAACTATCGGGCTTTCTTT
CDR3: CSATETGNYRAFF

V: TRBV28
J: TRBJ2-3
size: many
D: -
DNA: TGTGCCAGCAGCTGGACCGCCAATGTACCAGATACGCAGTATTTT
CDR3: CASSWTANVPDTQYF

V: TRBV20-1
J: TRBJ2-1
size: -
D: -
DNA: TGCAGTGCTAGGGCCGGTGGGGGCAATCGAGGTTTTGAGCAGTTCTTC
CDR3: CSARAGGGNRGFEQFF

V: TRBV28
J: TRBJ2-7
size: many
D: TRBD2
DNA: TGTGCCAGCAGTCGCCTAGCGGGAGCCCACGAGCAGTACTTC
CDR3: CASSRLAGAHEQYF

V: TRBV4-2
J: TRBJ2-1
size: few
D: -
DNA: TGTGCCAGCAGCAGGGGGGCTGGGAATGAGCAGTTCTTC
CDR3: CASSRGAGNEQFF

V: TRBV7-2
J: TRBJ2-7
size: many
D: TRBD1
DNA: TGTGCCAGCAGCTTTCGCGCACCGGGACAGGGAAGCTCGTCCGAGCAGTACTTC
CDR3: CASSFRAPGQGSSSEQYF

V: TRBV2
J: TRBJ1-2
size: many
D: TRBD1
DNA: TGTGCCAGCAGTGAAGGAGGAGGGGGCTTCTATGGCTACACCTTC
CDR3: CASSEGGGGFYGYTF

V: TRBV20-1
J: TRBJ2-7
size: -
D: TRBD2
DNA: TGCAGTGCTAGTTTCGGCGGGAGTAACGACGAGCAGTACTTC
CDR3: CSASFGGSNDEQYF

V: TRBV6-2/TRBV6-3
J: TRBJ2-5
size: many
D: TRBD2
DNA: TGTGCCAGCAGTCCTGGACTAGCGCGTCAAGAGACCCAGTACTTC
CDR3: CASSPGLARQETQYF

V: TRBV28
J: TRBJ2-7
size: -
D: -
DNA: TGTGCCAGCAGACCCCCGGGACCTAAGAACGAGCAGTACTTC
CDR3: CASRPPGPKNEQYF

V: TRBV5-6
J: TRBJ2-7
size: few
D: TRBD2
DNA: TGTGCCAGCAGCTGGGCGGGAGCGGACACCTTAACCTACGAGCAGTACTTC
CDR3: CASSWAGADTLTYEQYF

V: TRBV20-1
J: TRBJ2-5
size: many
D: TRBD2
DNA: TGCAGTGCTAGAGAAGCTAGCGGGAGGGCCGGCGAGACCCAGTACTTC
CDR3: CSAREASGRAGETQYF

V: TRBV2
J: TRBJ2-2
size: many
D: -
DNA: TGTGCCAGCAGTGATGGGATTGGGGAGCTGTTTTTT
CDR3: CASSDGIGELFF

V: TRBV5-1
J: TRBJ2-7
size: many
D: TRBD1
DNA: TGCGCCAGCAGCAGAGACGGGACAGGATACTACGAGCAGTACTTC
CDR3: CASSRDGTGYYEQYF

V: TRBV20-1
J: TRBJ2-3
size: many
D: TRBD2
DNA: TGCAGTGCGGGACCGGGGTCTGAGCGGGATAGCACAGATACGCAGTATTTT
CDR3: CSAGPGSERDSTDTQYF

V: TRBV6-2/TRBV6-3
J: TRBJ2-2
size: few
D: -
DNA: TGTGCCAGCAGTGGAACAGGGTATTCGAACACCGGGGAGCTGTTTTTT
CDR3: CASSGTGYSNTGELFF

V: TRBV11-2
J: TRBJ2-5
size: many
D: -
DNA: TGTGCCAGCAGCTTGTTAGGAAGTCGGGAGACCCAGTACTTC
CDR3: CASSLLGSRETQYF

V: TRBV20-1
J: TRBJ2-1
size: many
D: -
DNA: TGCAGTGCCGGGGGCAGCCAAGAGGGCAATGAGCAGTTCTTC
CDR3: CSAGGSQEGNEQFF

V: TRBV7-3
J: TRBJ2-1
size: few
D: TRBD2
DNA: TGTGCCAGCAGCTTAACAGGGGCGGGAGCTGCAAATGAGCAGTTCTTC
CDR3: CASSLTGAGAANEQFF

V: TRBV9
J: TRBJ2-4
size: few
D: -
DNA: TGTGCCAGCAGCGTAGATCCGGGAAAAAACATTCAGTACTTC
CDR3: CASSVDPGKNIQYF

V: TRBV28
J: TRBJ2-7
size: many
D: TRBD2
DNA: TGTGCCAGCAGTTCCCGGGACTACCTCTACGAGCAGTACTTC
CDR3: CASSSRDYLYEQYF

V: TRBV6-7
J: TRBJ2-1
size: -
D: TRBD2
DNA: TGTGCCAGCCCCAGGGCAGACCAAAGCGGGAGCTCCTACAATGAGCAGTTCTTC
CDR3: CASPRADQSGSSYNEQFF

V: TRBV29-1
J: TRBJ2-7
size: few
D: -
DNA: TGCAGCGTTGCAGGGGGAGGTCACGAGCAGTACTTC
CDR3: CSVAGGGHEQYF

V: TRBV7-2
J: TRBJ2-7
size: many
D: TRBD2
DNA: TGTGCCAGCAGCTTGGGTAGCGGGAGCGTGATCTACGAGCAGTACTTC
CDR3: CASSLGSGSVIYEQYF

V: TRBV28
J: TRBJ1-6
size: -
D: -
DNA: TGTGCCAGCAGTACCCGACAGATTTCACCCCTCCACTTT
CDR3: CASSTRQISPLHF

V: TRBV4-2
J: TRBJ2-3
size: -
D: -
DNA: TGTGCCAGCAGCCAAGTCCGGGACTCGACATACACAGATACGCAGTATTTT
CDR3: CASSQVRDSTYTDTQYF